This T cell receptor (beta chain) was obtained from a study of T cell responses to AZD1222 COVID-19 vaccine. Study details: Samples with a second dose at about 4 or about 12 weeks were pooled together. Study-wide results and caveats: None of the repertoires were sampled until the peak T cell response had passed.

The method was immunoSEQ multiplex PCR; TCRdb's version includes in-frame clones alone and lacks a portion of them. The sample has some 140,000 clones, about 87% seen once; the top ten hold less than 3.5%. To note about this clone: Its antigen is as yet unknown.

Trimming pared 0 bases from V and 6 bases from J, leaving 11 bases between. In germline, CDR1 is LGHDT, CDR2 YNNKEL (reference sequence). The CDR3 is made up of 14 amino acids. The V gene is TRBV3-1 (or the pseudogene TRBV3-2), the J gene TRBJ2-5, with D possibly TRBD2 on 6 matching bases. The starting material was peripheral blood, obtained on day 0 of AZD1222 vaccination. This sequence was found in an adult in good health. The CDR3 sequence is CASSQDTGRQTQYF. CDR3 nucleotide sequence: TGTGCCAGCAGCCAAGATACTGGGAGGCAGACCCAGTACTTC.